A selection of T cell receptor beta chains follows, all from one sample in a study of CD8 T cells in ankylosing spondylitis. Using its own MiXCR run on the 5' RACE reads, TCRdb lists one record per CDR3 protein. The sample lists approximately 150,000 distinct CDR3 sequences, roughly a sixth occurring once. The source material was blood, either unsorted or a sorted T cell fraction (not recorded which). These receptors were obtained from a male donor with ankylosing spondylitis. Both conserved end residues are trimmed from each CDR3. D genes are given only for firm matches.

TRBJ1-3 TRBV5-6 . ASSFLPGARGNTIY
TRBJ2-5 TRBV24-1 . ATSDRLGTDQETQY
TRBJ2-5 TRBV27 TRBD2 ASSYGTSGRAVETQY
TRBJ2-1 TRBV19 . ASSITGDFSYNEQF
TRBJ2-1 TRBV16 . ASSQSMGHYNEQF
TRBJ1-5 TRBV12-3/TRBV12-4 . ASSPDVLYQPQH
TRBJ2-3 TRBV7-2 TRBD2 ASSLSMLADALDTQY
TRBJ2-5 TRBV6-2/TRBV6-3 TRBD1 ASSYSLTTGYQETQY
TRBJ1-2 TRBV27 . ASSFSGERNGYT
TRBJ2-2 TRBV28 . ASTLRSRESDTGELF
TRBJ2-4 TRBV14 TRBD1 ASSHPLDRAVENIQY
TRBJ2-1 TRBV27 . ASSPDYLSGAEQF
TRBJ2-1 TRBV6-2/TRBV6-3 TRBD1 ASSKTGGPYNEQF
TRBJ2-1 TRBV29-1 . SPNRYNEQF
TRBJ2-3 TRBV5-1 . ASSLSGFSTDTQY
TRBJ2-1 TRBV4-1 TRBD2 ASSPLGLAGGNEQF
TRBJ2-1 TRBV7-9 TRBD1 ASSFRQGTYNEQF
TRBJ2-1 TRBV4-1 . ASSQVGQPYNEQF